These 28 T cell receptor beta chains share one sample of origin, sequenced in a study of T cells in Graves' hyperthyroidism and ophthalmopathy. Amplification of TCR beta CDR3 regions was performed using RNA transcripts as template. HTBI primers were used for first-round RT-PCR of the TCR CDR3. One entry per CDR3 protein results from TCRdb running MiXCR on the multiplex PCR reads. The sample has about 400,000 distinct CDR3 sequences; approximately 15% are singletons. Input material: blood. The receptors here all came from a woman in her 30s with Graves' ophthalmopathy.

This clonotype was seen repeatedly, ten times or more. Written as DNA, the CDR3 is TGTGCTAGTGGTTTGAGGTCAGGTACCTACGAGCAGTACTTC. Its protein product is CASGLRSGTYEQYF. This chain joins TRBV12-5 and TRBJ2-7; D is ambiguous. The CDR3 has 14 residues. Per the germline V gene, CDR1 is LGHNT and CDR2 is FRNRAP. Trimming stripped 2 bases from V and 2 bases from J, with 10 bases between.

V and J are TRBV6-1 and TRBJ1-2, with TRBD1 identical over 10 bases. V dropped 3 bases and J dropped 8; count of bases not matched to a gene: 3. CDR1 is MNHNS, CDR2 SASEGT, per germline. The CDR3 has 13 residues. Written as DNA, the CDR3 is TGTGCCAGCAGTGACTCGACAGGGGGCGGCTACACCTTC. It yields the protein CASSDSTGGGYTF.

This clonotype has a handful of counts. V usage is TRBV19 and J usage is TRBJ1-1; TRBD1 matches 8 bases. The V gene's germline CDR1 is LNHDA and CDR2 SQIVND (reference sequence). This CDR3 comprises 15 residues. V was pared by 4 bases and J by 1 base, with 5 bases of the junction left unmatched. In DNA form, the CDR3 reads TGTGCCAGTAGTACCCGACAGGGGCGGAACACTGAAGCTTTCTTT. It yields the protein CASSTRQGRNTEAFF. The whole variable domain, remainder taken from reference TRBV19 and TRBJ1-1, is DGGITQSPKYLFRKEGQNVTLSCEQNLNHDAMYWYRQDPGQGLRLIYYSQIVNDFQKGDIAEGYSVSREKKESFPLTVTSAQKNPTAFYLCASSTRQGRNTEAFFGQGTRLTVV.

At least ten counts were recorded for this clonotype. This sequence joins TRBV18 and TRBJ1-3; unclear D gene. Trimming took off 3 bases at V and 0 bases at J, with 12 bases between the two ends. The CDR3 runs 16 residues. CDR1 and CDR2 (germline): KGHSH, LQKENI. The CDR3 DNA is TGTGCCAGCTCACCTCCAGGTGGTAGCTCTGGAAACACCATATATTTT. Protein: CASSPPGGSSGNTIYF.

This clonotype turned up a few times. The V and J genes are TRBV27 and TRBJ2-2, with D unclear. Trimming cost V 7 bases and J 7 bases, with 13 bases left between them. Germline CDR1 reads MNHEY; CDR2 reads SMNVEV (reference sequence). The CDR3 has 13 residues. The CDR3 bases are TGTGCCAGCACGGCGGAGCGTGTCGGGGAGCTGTTTTTT. It codes for CASTAERVGELFF.

About this clonotype itself: Just one base apart from a much larger clone, this may be a read error. The chain couples TRBV15 to TRBJ2-7; TRBD1 matches 8 bases. This CDR3 region has 16 residues. Germline V lookup: CDR1 LNHNV, CDR2 YYDKDF (reference sequence). The CDR3 DNA reads TGTGCCACCAGCAGCCCCCAGGGGGCCCCACCCTACGAGCAGTGCTTC. Translated: CATSSPQGAPPYEQCF.

This clonotype was counted at least ten times. The V call is TRBV5-1, the J call TRBJ1-1; 8 bases match TRBD1. J lost 3 bases, V lost 4 bases, and 17 bases had no gene match. From germline, CDR1 is SGHRS and CDR2 YFSETQ. The CDR3 extends over 18 amino acids. This CDR3 is CASSLYRGRTGLHTEAFF. In DNA form, the CDR3 reads TGCGCCAGCAGCCTGTATCGGGGGAGGACAGGGCTGCACACTGAAGCTTTCTTT. The full variable domain, rest sourced from reference TRBV5-1 and TRBJ1-1, is KAGVTQTPRYLIKTRGQQVTLSCSPISGHRSVSWYQQTPGQGLQFLFEYFSETQRNKGNFPGRFSGRQFSNSRSEMNVSTLELGDSALYLCASSLYRGRTGLHTEAFFGQGTRLTVV.

This clonotype was observed a few times. The gene calls are TRBV7-3 and TRBJ1-1; D remains ambiguous. The V end lost 8 bases, the J end lost 1 base, and 11 bases lay between the germline ends. The CDR3 loop spans 13 amino acids. Germline V gene lookup returns CDR1 SGHTA and CDR2 FQGTGA. CDR3 coding DNA: TGTGCCAGCTCCGGGAACCGGAACACTGAAGCTTTCTTT. Protein sequence: CASSGNRNTEAFF. The whole variable domain, filled in from reference TRBV7-3 and TRBJ1-1, reads GAGVSQTPSNKVTEKGKYVELRCDPISGHTALYWYRQSLGQGPEFLIYFQGTGAADDSGLPNDRFFAVRPEGSVSTLKIQRTERGDSAVYLCASSGNRNTEAFFGQGTRLTVV.

This clonotype was detected many times. This rearrangement joins TRBV3-1 to TRBJ2-1, with D unresolved. V was cut by 4 bases and J by 5 bases, with 6 bases left in between. Germline lookup yields CDR1 LGHDT and CDR2 YNNKEL (reference sequence). The length of the CDR3 is 12 residues. CDR3 coding DNA: TGTGCCAGCAGCCCCACGGACAATGAGCAGTTCTTC. It encodes CASSPTDNEQFF.

V and J are TRBV4-2 and TRBJ1-1; a possible D gene is TRBD1 (5 bases). Trimming pared 4 bases from V and 0 bases from J, leaving 12 bases between. The CDR3 runs 15 residues. The V gene's germline CDR1 is LGHNA and CDR2 YNFKEQ. CDR3 residues: CASSPSTVVNTEAFF. In DNA, the CDR3 is TGTGCCAGCAGCCCATCGACAGTGGTGAACACTGAAGCTTTCTTT.

This clonotype was detected ten times or more. The rearrangement joins TRBV2 to TRBJ2-7, with D uncertain. Germline V lookup: CDR1 SNHLY, CDR2 FYNNEI. The CDR3 is made up of 15 amino acids. Deletions cut 6 bases from V and 0 bases from J, with 15 bases between. The CDR3 DNA is TGTGCCAGCAGGGTAACTGACGTGAGCTCCTACGAGCAGTACTTC. This codes for CASRVTDVSSYEQYF.

This clonotype was detected ten times or more. The rearrangement joins TRBV7-2 to TRBJ2-3; D unclear. There are 14 residues in the CDR3. Trimming cost V 1 base and J 6 bases, with 11 bases left between them. Germline V gene data show CDR1 as SGHTA and CDR2 as FQGNSA. CDR3 DNA sequence: TGTGCCAGCAGCTTAGGGTCCGCATTTGATACGCAGTATTTT. This gives the protein CASSLGSAFDTQYF.

This clonotype was observed many times. This chain connects TRBV7-6 to TRBJ1-4; no clear D. The CDR3 is 13 amino acids. Germline values: CDR1 SGHVS, CDR2 FNYEAQ. V was trimmed by 5 bases and J by 8 bases, leaving 12 bases between them. CDR3 DNA: TGTGCCAGCAGCGAAATCCAGGAGGAAAAACTGTTTTTT. Protein sequence: CASSEIQEEKLFF.

This clonotype was counted many times. In DNA, the CDR3 is TGTGCCAGCACCCAGACAGGTCCTAATGAAAAACTGTTTTTT. This translates into CASTQTGPNEKLFF. The J gene is TRBJ1-4, the V gene TRBV28; TRBD1 is a possible D gene (6 bases). Looked up from germline, CDR1 is MDHEN and CDR2 is SYDVKM. The CDR3 has 14 amino acids. The germline V and J ends were trimmed by 7 bases and 3 bases, with 12 bases remaining between them.

This clonotype was seen more than once but under ten times. One junction end disagrees with the germline gene, perhaps due to a read error. The gene calls are TRBV11-3 and TRBJ2-1, with a weak D call TRBD2 (7 bases). The V gene's germline CDR1 is SGHNT and CDR2 YENEEA. The CDR3 sequence is 14 residues long. The CDR3 DNA reads TGTGCCAGCAGCTTAGAGGGGGGGGCGAATGGGCAGTTCTTC. Protein product: CASSLEGGANGQFF. Combining the CDR3 with reference TRBV11-3 and TRBJ2-1 gives the whole variable domain EAGVVQSPRYKIIEKKQPVAFWCNPISGHNTLYWYLQNLGQGPELLIRYENEEAVDDSQLPKDRFSAERLKGVDSTLKIQPAELGDSAVYLCASSLEGGANGQFFGPGTRLTVL.

In its sample, this clonotype was seen many times. The V gene is TRBV18, the J gene TRBJ2-3; 8 bases fit TRBD2. This CDR3 is built from 14 residues. V shed 6 bases and J 5 bases; nucleotides not matched to a gene: 7. Germline CDR1 KGHSH, CDR2 LQKENI. The CDR3 is CASSQLAEKDTQYF. CDR3 sequence (DNA): TGTGCCAGCTCCCAACTAGCGGAGAAAGATACGCAGTATTTT.

The table lists this clonotype with many counts. This chain connects TRBV27 to TRBJ2-1, with a weak D call TRBD1 (6 bases). Germline assignment: CDR1 MNHEY and CDR2 SMNVEV (reference sequence). The CDR3 covers 18 residues. V lost 6 bases and J 1 base, leaving 22 bases between the germline ends. The DNA of the CDR3 is TGTGCCAGCAGCCTCAGGGGTCCCTTTTCCTATTCCTACAATGAGCAGTTCTTC. Translation gives CASSLRGPFSYSYNEQFF.

V is TRBV2 and J is TRBJ2-5; TRBD1 matches 10 bases. J lost 6 bases, V lost 10 bases, and 8 bases had no gene match. Per germline, CDR1 SNHLY and CDR2 FYNNEI. This CDR3 is built from 13 residues. CDR3 sequence (DNA): TGTGCCACCAAGCCGGGACAGGGGAAGACCCAGTACTTC. Protein sequence: CATKPGQGKTQYF.

The sample holds a few counts of this clonotype. The rearrangement joins TRBV5-6 to TRBJ1-4; no firm D call. The CDR3 length is 12 residues. The V gene's germline CDR1 is SGHDT and CDR2 YYEEEE. V was cut by 2 bases and J by 13 bases, with 12 bases left in between. The DNA of the CDR3 is TGTGCCAGCAGCTTCGAACGGTCTCGACTGTTTTTT. It encodes CASSFERSRLFF.

This clonotype has ten or more counts. This chain joins TRBV29-1 and TRBJ2-2; D might be TRBD2 (7 bases). With 3 bases removed from V and 6 bases from J, the gap between germline ends came to 11 bases. Germline V CDR1 and CDR2: SQVTM, ANQGSEA. The CDR3 has 13 residues. The DNA of the CDR3 is TGCAGCGTTGAGGGGGGGCTTCCCGGGGAGCTGTTTTTT. This codes for CSVEGGLPGELFF.

The chain employs TRBV7-9 and TRBJ2-5; weak D call: TRBD2 (7 bases). Germline CDR1 is SEHNR and CDR2 is FQNEAQ (reference sequence). This CDR3 spans 16 amino acids. The V and J ends lost 7 bases and 3 bases respectively, with 21 bases between them. The CDR3 spells CASNRLGGPVEETQYF. CDR3 sequence (DNA): TGTGCCAGCAACCGACTCGGGGGGCCTGTGGAAGAGACCCAGTACTTC.

This clonotype was seen ten or more times. The rearrangement joins TRBV6-1 to TRBJ2-1; TRBD1 is a possible D gene (6 bases). This CDR3 has 16 residues. Trimming removed 5 bases from V and 3 bases from J, with 17 bases in between. Germline CDR1 is MNHNS and CDR2 is SASEGT. CDR3 protein: CASSYSGQKLYNEQFF. The CDR3 DNA is TGTGCCAGCAGTTACAGCGGACAGAAACTCTACAATGAGCAGTTCTTC.

At least ten counts were recorded for this clonotype. This chain's CDR3 is CASNPTGGAGNEQFF. The CDR3, as DNA: TGTGCCAGCAACCCGACAGGGGGCGCGGGCAATGAGCAGTTCTTC. This sequence joins TRBV6-2 or TRBV6-3 and TRBJ2-1, with 10 bases fitting TRBD1. Losses at the gene ends were 7 bases for V and 6 bases for J; bases not matched to a gene: 9. Germline V gene lookup returns CDR1 MNHEY and CDR2 SVGEGT. This CDR3 has 15 residues.

This clonotype was detected only a few times. This chain uses TRBV24-1 with TRBJ1-5; D call uncertain. CDR1 is KGHDR, CDR2 SFDVKD, per germline. Trimming took off 7 bases at V and 7 bases at J, with 10 bases between the two ends. The CDR3 spans 12 residues. The CDR3 DNA reads as TGTGCCACCAGGGAACCTTGGCAGCCCCAGCATTTT. Translation gives CATREPWQPQHF.

This clonotype has a count of ten or more. The chain employs TRBV29-1 and TRBJ2-2; 9 bases fit TRBD1. The CDR3 is made up of 16 amino acids. Germline lookup yields CDR1 SQVTM and CDR2 ANQGSEA. Trimming removed 3 bases from V and 6 bases from J; junction bases left unmatched: 11. Written as DNA, the CDR3 is TGCAGCGTTGACCACCTACAGGGGGCGACGGCCGGGGAGCTGTTTTTT. It specifies CSVDHLQGATAGELFF.

CDR3 loop: CASNYAGTAQSSYNSPLHF. The DNA for the CDR3 is TGTGCCAGCAACTATGCGGGGACAGCCCAAAGCTCCTATAATTCACCCCTCCACTTT. The chain is built from TRBV12-3 or TRBV12-4 and TRBJ1-6, with 7 bases matching TRBD1. J gave up 0 bases and V 7 bases, and 15 bases lay outside the gene matches. The length of the CDR3 is 19 residues.

This clonotype was seen ten or more times. J is TRBJ2-7 and V is TRBV5-6; possibly TRBD1 or TRBD2 for D (6 bases each). V lost 3 bases and J lost 4, with 14 bases in between. The CDR3 sequence is 14 residues long. Germline lookup yields CDR1 SGHDT and CDR2 YYEEEE. The CDR3 region is CASSSGGTRYEQYF. In DNA form, the CDR3 reads TGTGCCAGCAGCTCAGGAGGGACAAGATACGAGCAGTACTTC.

The table lists this clonotype with many counts. The chain carries TRBV2 and TRBJ2-5; D might be TRBD1 (6 bases). V lost 5 bases and J 3 bases, leaving 16 bases between the germline ends. The CDR3 loop spans 15 amino acids. Germline CDR1 reads SNHLY; CDR2 reads FYNNEI. In DNA form, the CDR3 reads TGTGCCAGCAGTCCCGTAGGGACACCCGAAGAGACCCAGTACTTC. It encodes CASSPVGTPEETQYF.